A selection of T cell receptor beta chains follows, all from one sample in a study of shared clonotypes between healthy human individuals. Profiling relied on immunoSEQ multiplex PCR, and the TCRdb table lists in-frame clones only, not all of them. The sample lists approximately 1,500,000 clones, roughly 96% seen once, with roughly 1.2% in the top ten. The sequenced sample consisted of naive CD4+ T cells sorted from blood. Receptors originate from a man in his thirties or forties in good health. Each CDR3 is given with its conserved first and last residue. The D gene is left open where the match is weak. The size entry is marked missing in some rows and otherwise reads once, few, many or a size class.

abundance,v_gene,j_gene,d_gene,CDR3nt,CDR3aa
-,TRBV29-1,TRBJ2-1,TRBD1,TGCAGCGTTGAACAGGGGGTCAATGAGCAGTTCTTC,CSVEQGVNEQFF
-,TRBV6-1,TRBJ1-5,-,TGTGCCAGCAGTGAACGATCGGGTTATTGTCAGCCCCAGCATTTT,CASSERSGYCQPQHF
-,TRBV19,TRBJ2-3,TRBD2,TGTGCCAGTAGTCCTAGCGGGAGGTTGTTAAGCACAGATACGCAGTATTTT,CASSPSGRLLSTDTQYF
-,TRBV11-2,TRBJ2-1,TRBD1,TGTGCCAGCAGACTCAATCATGGACAGGGAGACAATGAGCAGTTCTTC,CASRLNHGQGDNEQFF
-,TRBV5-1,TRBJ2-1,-,TGCGCCAGCAGCTTGAACCGGGACACGGGTAAGCAGTTCTTC,CASSLNRDTGKQFF
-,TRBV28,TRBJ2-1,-,TGTGCCAGCAGTTTCATGGCTAATGAGCAGTTCTTC,CASSFMANEQFF
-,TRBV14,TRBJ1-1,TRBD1,TGTGCCAGCAGCCAACCCCTGACAGGGACAGGGTCTATGAACACTGAAGCTTTCTTT,CASSQPLTGTGSMNTEAFF
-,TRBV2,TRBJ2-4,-,TGTGCCAGCAGTGAGGTGGTAGCCAAAAACATTCAGTACTTC,CASSEVVAKNIQYF
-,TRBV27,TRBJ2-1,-,TGTGCCAGCAGTCAGTACAATGAGCAGTTCTTC,CASSQYNEQFF
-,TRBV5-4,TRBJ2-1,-,TGTGCCAGCAGCTTGAATGTGGGAACTTACAATGAGCAGTTCTTC,CASSLNVGTYNEQFF
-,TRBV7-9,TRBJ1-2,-,TGTGCCAGCAGCTTAGACACGACCTATGGCTACACCTTC,CASSLDTTYGYTF
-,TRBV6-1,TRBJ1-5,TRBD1,TGTGCCAGCAGTGACCCACAGGGGCCTTCACGTCAGCCCCAGCATTTT,CASSDPQGPSRQPQHF
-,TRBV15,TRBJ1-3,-,TGTGCCACCAGCAGAGATATCGTCTCTGGAAACACCATATATTTT,CATSRDIVSGNTIYF
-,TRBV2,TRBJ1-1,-,TGTGCCACCAGAAGGGAGTCTCCTGAAGCTTTCTTT,CATRRESPEAFF
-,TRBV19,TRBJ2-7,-,TGTGCCAGTAGTTTGGGGGACGAGCAGTACTTC,CASSLGDEQYF
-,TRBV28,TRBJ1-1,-,TGTGCCAGCAGTGCCCCCGGGGGACGGCTCGCCTCAGCTTTCTTT,CASSAPGGRLASAFF
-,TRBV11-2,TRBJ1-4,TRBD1,TGTGCCAGCAGCCGGACAGGGGTATTAGGGGAAAAACTGTTTTTT,CASSRTGVLGEKLFF
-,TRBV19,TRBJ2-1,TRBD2,TGTGCCAGTACCCCCCGGACTAGCGAGGACAATGAGCAGTTCTTC,CASTPRTSEDNEQFF
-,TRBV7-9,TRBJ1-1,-,TGTGCCAGCAGCTTAGCGCTTTCCAGATTGAACACTGAAGCTTTCTTT,CASSLALSRLNTEAFF
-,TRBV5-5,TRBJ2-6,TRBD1,TGTGCCAGCAGCAACAGGGGTTCCGGGGCCAACGTCCTGACTTTC,CASSNRGSGANVLTF
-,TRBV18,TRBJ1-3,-,TGTGCCAGCTCAACCGACTTAAGTGGAAACACCATATATTTT,CASSTDLSGNTIYF
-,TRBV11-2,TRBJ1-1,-,TGTGCCAGCAGCCAATCTAGTATTTTGGACACTGAAGCTTTCTTT,CASSQSSILDTEAFF
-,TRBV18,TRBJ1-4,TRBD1,TGTGCCAGCTCACCGTCTCGGGACAGTGGAGAAAAACTGTTTTTT,CASSPSRDSGEKLFF
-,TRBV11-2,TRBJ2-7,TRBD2,TGTGCCAGCAGCCCCGGACTAGCGAACTCCTACGAGCAGTACTTC,CASSPGLANSYEQYF
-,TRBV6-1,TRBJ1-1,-,TGTGCCAGCGGGTCAGGGGCGGCCACTGAAGCTTTCTTT,CASGSGAATEAFF
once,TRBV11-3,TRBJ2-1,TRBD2,TGTGCCAGCAGCTCCCGGACTAGCGGGAGTTCCTACAATGAGCAGTTCTTC,CASSSRTSGSSYNEQFF
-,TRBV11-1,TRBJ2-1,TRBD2,TGTGCCAGCAGCTTAGTTCCCCCTAGCGGGATCTCAAACAATGAGCAGTTCTTC,CASSLVPPSGISNNEQFF
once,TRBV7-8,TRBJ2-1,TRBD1,TGTGCCAGCAGCTTAGCAGCGACAGGGGGCTACAATAGGCAGTTCTTC,CASSLAATGGYNRQFF
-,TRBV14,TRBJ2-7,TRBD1,TGTGCCAGCAGCCAAGTTACAGGGGCCGAGCAGTACTTC,CASSQVTGAEQYF
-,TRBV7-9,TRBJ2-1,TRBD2,TGTGCCAGCAGGGACGGACTAGCGGTATACAATGAGCAGTTCTTC,CASRDGLAVYNEQFF
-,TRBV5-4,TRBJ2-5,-,TGTGCCAGCAGCTTGGAGGGCCTAGAGACCCAGTACTTC,CASSLEGLETQYF
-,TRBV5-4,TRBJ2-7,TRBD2,TGTGCCAGCAGCTATAGCGGGACCATCTACGAGCAGTACTTC,CASSYSGTIYEQYF
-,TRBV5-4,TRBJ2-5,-,TGTGCCAGCAGCCTCGGTGTTTCGGAGACCCAGTACTTC,CASSLGVSETQYF
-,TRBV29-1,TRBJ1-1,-,TGCAGCGTCATGACCAGACAGAGCACTGAAGCTTTCTTT,CSVMTRQSTEAFF
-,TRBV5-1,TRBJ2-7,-,TGCGCCAGCAGCTTGGAACTCAGGGAGAGGTCCTACGAGCAGTACTTC,CASSLELRERSYEQYF
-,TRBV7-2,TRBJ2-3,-,TGTGCCAGCAGAGCGGAGCCGGGCACAGATACGCAGTATTTT,CASRAEPGTDTQYF
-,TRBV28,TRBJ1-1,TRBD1,TGTGCCAGCAGTTCCGGACAGGGGGGTGAAGCTTTCTTT,CASSSGQGGEAFF
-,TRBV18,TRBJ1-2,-,TGTGCCAGCTCACCAAAAGTTGACGGGAACTATGGCTACACCTTC,CASSPKVDGNYGYTF
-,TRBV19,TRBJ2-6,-,TGTGCCAGTAGTATAGGTTTTCGAGGGGCCAGCTCTGGGGCCAACGTCCTGACTTTC,CASSIGFRGASSGANVLTF
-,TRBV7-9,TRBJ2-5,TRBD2,TGTGCCAGCAGCGGACTAGCGAACCAAGAGACCCAGTACTTC,CASSGLANQETQYF
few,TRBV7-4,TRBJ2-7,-,TGTGCCAGCAGCCTGGACCGCGCCCTGAGCTTC,CASSLDRALSF
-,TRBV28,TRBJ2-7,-,TGTGCCAGCAGTCTACTCCTAAATCTGGGGAGGACCAACTACGAGCAGTACTTC,CASSLLLNLGRTNYEQYF
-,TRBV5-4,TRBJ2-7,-,TGTGCCAGCAGACGGGACAGTAGCGGCAGATCCTCCTACGAGCAGTACTTC,CASRRDSSGRSSYEQYF
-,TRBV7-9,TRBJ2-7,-,TGTGCCAGCAGCTTCACGAGCTCCTACGAGCAGTACTTC,CASSFTSSYEQYF
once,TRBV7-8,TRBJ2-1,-,TGTGCCAGCAGCTTTTTTCGGGGAATCTCCTACAATGAGCAGTTCTTC,CASSFFRGISYNEQFF
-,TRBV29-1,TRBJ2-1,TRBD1,TGCAGCGTTGCCGCCAGGACAGGGGTGTTGCATGAGCAGTTCTTC,CSVAARTGVLHEQFF
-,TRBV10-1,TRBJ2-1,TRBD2,TGCGCCAGCAACCTAAGTGGACTAGCGGGAGGGGGGAATGAGCAGTTCTTC,CASNLSGLAGGGNEQFF
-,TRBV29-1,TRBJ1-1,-,TGCAGCGTTGATCGGCGGATGAACACTGAAGCTTTCTTT,CSVDRRMNTEAFF
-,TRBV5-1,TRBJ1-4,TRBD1,TGCGCCAGCAGCTTGGAGGGACAGGGGTCTGAAAAACTGTTTTTT,CASSLEGQGSEKLFF
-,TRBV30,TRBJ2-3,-,TGTGCCTGGAGTTACAGGACCTCTAGCACAGATACGCAGTATTTT,CAWSYRTSSTDTQYF
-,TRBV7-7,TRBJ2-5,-,TGTGCCAGCAGCTTAATCGGCTCAGGGAAAGAGACCCAGTACTTC,CASSLIGSGKETQYF
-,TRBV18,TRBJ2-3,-,TGTGCCAGCTCCCTTAGCACAGATACGCAGTATTTT,CASSLSTDTQYF
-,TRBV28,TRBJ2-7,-,TGTGCCAGCGGGTCCATCCTCTACGAGCAGTACTTC,CASGSILYEQYF
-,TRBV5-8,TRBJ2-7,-,TGTGCCAGCAGCTTACGTACCGGGCCGGCCACCTACGAGCAGTACTTC,CASSLRTGPATYEQYF